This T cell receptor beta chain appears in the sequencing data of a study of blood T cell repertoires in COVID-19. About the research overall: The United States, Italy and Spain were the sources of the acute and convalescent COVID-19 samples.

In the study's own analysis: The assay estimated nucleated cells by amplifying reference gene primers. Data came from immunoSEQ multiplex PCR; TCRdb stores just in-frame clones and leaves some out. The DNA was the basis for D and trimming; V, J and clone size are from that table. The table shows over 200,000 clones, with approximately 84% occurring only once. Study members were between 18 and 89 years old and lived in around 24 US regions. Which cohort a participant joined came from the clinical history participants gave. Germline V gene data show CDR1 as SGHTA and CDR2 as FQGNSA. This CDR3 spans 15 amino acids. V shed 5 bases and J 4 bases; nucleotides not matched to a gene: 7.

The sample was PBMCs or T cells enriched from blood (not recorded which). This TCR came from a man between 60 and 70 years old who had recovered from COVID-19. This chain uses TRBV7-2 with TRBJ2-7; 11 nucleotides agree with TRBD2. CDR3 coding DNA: TGTGCCAGCAGCCCTAGCGGGGGGACAAGATACGAGCAGTACTTC. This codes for CASSPSGGTRYEQYF.